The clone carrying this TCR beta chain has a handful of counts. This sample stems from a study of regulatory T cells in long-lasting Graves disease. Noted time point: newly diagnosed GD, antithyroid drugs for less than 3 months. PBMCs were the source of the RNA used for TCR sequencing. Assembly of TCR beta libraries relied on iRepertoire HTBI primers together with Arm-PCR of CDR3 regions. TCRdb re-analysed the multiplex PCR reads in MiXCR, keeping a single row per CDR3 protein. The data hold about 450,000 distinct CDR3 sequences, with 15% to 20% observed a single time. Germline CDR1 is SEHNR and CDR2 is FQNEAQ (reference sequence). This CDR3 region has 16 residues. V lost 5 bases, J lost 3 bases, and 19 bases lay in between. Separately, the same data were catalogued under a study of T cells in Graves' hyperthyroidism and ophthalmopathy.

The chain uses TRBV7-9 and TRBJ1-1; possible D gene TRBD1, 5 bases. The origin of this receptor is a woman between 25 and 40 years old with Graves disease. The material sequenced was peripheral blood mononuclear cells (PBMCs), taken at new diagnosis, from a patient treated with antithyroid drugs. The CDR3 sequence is CASSPGGEVKDTEAFF. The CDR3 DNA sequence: TGTGCCAGCAGCCCCGGGGGGGAGGTTAAGGACACTGAAGCTTTCTTT.